Shown below are 32 T cell receptor beta chains from a single sample sequenced in a study of T cell repertoires in cytomegalovirus infection. TCRdb re-called the reads through MiXCR, storing one row per CDR3 protein. The table lists approximately 73,000 distinct CDR3 sequences, approximately 39% of them singletons. Antigens for these TCRs are unknown. This specimen consisted of CD8+ T cells from cultured PBMCs, obtained from culture after CMV antigen stimulation. These receptors all come from a human donor in good health (CMV status not recorded). Some clones in this sample may be carry-over from other donors' samples.

This clonotype was found a few times. The chain employs TRBV6-1 and TRBJ2-3; weak D call: TRBD1 (7 bases). The CDR3 is 15 residues long. Between the trimmed V and J ends, which lost 8 bases and 3 bases, there was a span of 18 bases. Per the germline V gene, CDR1 is MNHNS and CDR2 is SASEGT. In DNA, the CDR3 is TGTGCCAGCCCCACTAGCCGGGACAGAACAGATACGCAGTATTTT. Its protein product is CASPTSRDRTDTQYF.

The rearrangement uses TRBV6-7 and TRBJ1-5; D perhaps matches TRBD1 (5 bases). TRBV6-7 is an open reading frame whose function is uncertain. The germline V and J ends were trimmed by 3 bases and 7 bases, with 13 bases remaining between them. The CDR3 is made up of 14 amino acids. CDR3 sequence: CASSYRRGSQPQHF. CDR3 nucleotide sequence: TGTGCCAGCAGTTATCGGAGGGGATCACAGCCCCAGCATTTT.

This chain connects TRBV2 to TRBJ2-2; 7 bases map to TRBD1. The germline V gene encodes CDR1 SNHLY and CDR2 FYNNEI. The CDR3 spans 16 residues. Losses at the gene ends were 3 bases for V and 6 bases for J; bases not matched to a gene: 10. The CDR3 DNA follows: TGTGCCAGCAGTGAGTCAGACAGGGCAGTCCCCGGGGAGCTGTTTTTT. Translating it yields CASSESDRAVPGELFF.

The V call is TRBV7-9, the J call TRBJ2-2, with 14 bases aligning to TRBD2. Germline V lookup: CDR1 SEHNR, CDR2 FQNEAQ (reference sequence). CDR3 length equals 20 residues. J was trimmed by 9 bases and V by 4 bases; bases with no gene match: 19. The CDR3 nucleotides read TGTGCCAGCAGCTCCCCGCAGACTAGCGGGGGGGCCCCGTCCGCCCGGGAGCTGTTTTTT. It is translated as CASSSPQTSGGAPSARELFF.

This clonotype ranks as medium-sized. The chain joins TRBV28 to TRBJ2-1; D is unclear. The CDR3 runs to 16 residues. Trimming left V 2 bases short and J 0 bases short, with 11 bases between. Germline V gene lookup returns CDR1 MDHEN and CDR2 SYDVKM. CDR3 protein: CASSLEALSSYNEQFF. Here the CDR3 DNA reads TGTGCCAGCAGTTTAGAGGCCTTGAGCTCCTACAATGAGCAGTTCTTC.

This clonotype has only a few counts. The chain has TRBV9 and TRBJ2-2; 8 nucleotides agree with TRBD1. CDR3 length: 16 residues. Germline CDR1 reads SGDLS; CDR2 reads YYNGEE. J was trimmed by 0 bases and V by 5 bases; bases with no gene match: 6. The CDR3 reads CASSPGTGANTGELFF. The CDR3 bases are TGTGCCAGCAGTCCCGGGACAGGCGCGAACACCGGGGAGCTGTTTTTT.

This clonotype was observed a few times. The chain has TRBV4-1 and TRBJ1-5, with D possibly being TRBD1 (6 bases). There are 18 residues in the CDR3. Looked up from germline, CDR1 is MGHRA and CDR2 is YSYEKL. The germline V and J ends were trimmed by 0 bases and 2 bases, with 17 bases remaining between them. The CDR3 reads CASSQDPTGRQGNQPQHF. As DNA, the CDR3 is TGCGCCAGCAGCCAAGACCCGACAGGACGCCAGGGCAATCAGCCCCAGCATTTT.

In the case of this clonotype: A junction boundary mismatches the germline segment, possibly from a read error. The CDR3 sequence: CASSQAAGGQLGAQYF. CDR3 DNA sequence: TGTGCCAGCAGCCAAGCAGCGGGGGGCCAGTTGGGAGCCCAGTACTTC. The chain uses TRBV4-1 and TRBJ2-5, with 9 bases lining up with TRBD2. CDR3 length: 16 amino acids. Per germline, CDR1 MGHRA and CDR2 YSYEKL.

The CDR3 protein is CASSTVWANVLTF. CDR3 coding DNA: TGTGCCAGCAGTACCGTTTGGGCCAACGTCCTGACTTTC. V and J are TRBV6-2 or TRBV6-3 and TRBJ2-6; D not certain. V was pared by 5 bases and J by 5 bases, with 7 bases between. Germline V gene lookup returns CDR1 MNHEY and CDR2 SVGEGT. CDR3 size: 13 residues.

The CDR3 nucleotides read TGTGCCATCAGTGACGGGACAGGGTCCTACAATGAGCAGTTCTTC. It translates to CAISDGTGSYNEQFF. This sequence joins TRBV10-3 and TRBJ2-1; 9 bases are shared with TRBD1. Germline CDR1 is ENHRY and CDR2 is SYGVKD. The CDR3 extends over 15 amino acids. The V segment lost 3 bases and the J segment 1 base; nucleotides outside the gene matches: 1.

This clonotype turned up a few times. The chain has TRBV6-5 and TRBJ1-2, with TRBD1 identical over 9 bases. Germline CDR1 and CDR2: MNHEY and SVGAGI. The CDR3 has 15 amino acids. V was pared by 0 bases and J by 8 bases, with 7 bases of the junction left unmatched. The CDR3 spells CASSYSGTGLRGYTF. In nucleotides, the CDR3 is TGTGCCAGCAGTTACTCCGGGACAGGGTTGAGAGGCTACACCTTC.

The chain uses TRBV6-1 and TRBJ2-1; TRBD1 matches 7 bases. Germline V lookup: CDR1 MNHNS, CDR2 SASEGT. This CDR3 has 17 amino acids. Trimming removed 6 bases from V and 0 bases from J; junction bases left unmatched: 11. CDR3 DNA: TGTGCCAGCAGCCTAACCCCCGGACAGGACTCCTACAATGAGCAGTTCTTC. This gives the protein CASSLTPGQDSYNEQFF.

The chain combines TRBV9 with TRBJ2-5; D gene ambiguous. Germline V lookup: CDR1 SGDLS, CDR2 YYNGEE. Deletions cut 3 bases from V and 1 base from J, with 7 bases between. The length of the CDR3 is 13 residues. The CDR3 here is CASSAYSQETQYF. DNA for the CDR3: TGTGCCAGCAGCGCCTACTCCCAAGAGACCCAGTACTTC.

A few counts support this clonotype. The V and J genes are TRBV12-3 or TRBV12-4 and TRBJ1-6; D remains unclear. The CDR3 totals 15 residues. The V gene lost 2 bases and the J gene lost 6 bases, with 11 bases spanning the gap. The CDR3 nucleotides read TGTGCCAGCAGTTTAAGTGGCGGCGCTAATTCACCCCTCCACTTT. Its protein product is CASSLSGGANSPLHF.

Here the CDR3 reads CASSSGQIFGANVLTF. CDR3 DNA sequence: TGTGCCAGCAGCTCGGGACAGATTTTTGGGGCCAACGTCCTGACTTTC. This rearrangement joins TRBV7-6 to TRBJ2-6; TRBD1 matches 7 bases. The CDR3 length is 16 residues. V was pared by 4 bases and J by 3 bases, with 6 bases of the junction left unmatched. Germline loops: CDR1 SGHVS, CDR2 FNYEAQ.

This clonotype was observed a few times. The V call is TRBV9, the J call TRBJ2-7, with a weak D call TRBD1 (7 bases). The V end was cut by 0 bases, the J end by 2 bases, with 12 bases between. Germline lookup yields CDR1 SGDLS and CDR2 YYNGEE. This CDR3 contains 15 residues. In DNA, the CDR3 is TGTGCCAGCAGCGTAGGGTCAGGGGGGACCTACGAGCAGTACTTC. Amino acid sequence: CASSVGSGGTYEQYF.

The table lists this clonotype with many counts. The chain employs TRBV25-1 and TRBJ1-1; D is undetermined. CDR1 and CDR2 (germline): MGHDK, SYGVNS. Trimming pared 4 bases from V and 7 bases from J, leaving 10 bases between. The length of the CDR3 is 12 residues. In DNA, the CDR3 is TGTGCCAGCAGTGTAGGAAAACATGAAGCTTTCTTT. Translating gives CASSVGKHEAFF.

This clonotype showed up just a few times. The chain recombines TRBV25-1 with TRBJ1-5; TRBD1 is a possible D gene (5 bases). V dropped 8 bases and J dropped 3 bases, with 17 bases sitting between them. Germline V gene lookup returns CDR1 MGHDK and CDR2 SYGVNS. The CDR3 length is 15 residues. DNA for the CDR3: TGTGCCAGCGATCCACATGACAGTAACAATCAGCCCCAGCATTTT. It is translated as CASDPHDSNNQPQHF.

This rearrangement joins TRBV5-3 to TRBJ2-2; D is perhaps TRBD2 (5 bases). TRBV5-3 is given ORF status, its function remaining uncertain. The CDR3 contains 18 residues. Trimming took 8 bases from V and 3 from J, leaving 26 bases between them. The CDR3 bases are TGTGCCAGCAGCGAAAGCATCGGGGTACGAGGGTACACCGGGGAGCTGTTTTTT. Translated, it gives CASSESIGVRGYTGELFF.

This clonotype came up a few times. This chain links TRBV11-1 with TRBJ2-3; 14 bases agree with TRBD2. Germline V gives CDR1 SGHAT, CDR2 FQDESV (reference sequence). V lost 6 bases to trimming and J lost 2 bases; unmatched junction nucleotides: 7. The CDR3 sequence is 17 residues long. In DNA, the CDR3 is TGTGCCAGCAGTCGGGGGACTAGCGGGGGAAACACAGATACGCAGTATTTT. The encoded protein is CASSRGTSGGNTDTQYF.

This clonotype has more than one count but fewer than ten. This chain uses TRBV27 with TRBJ1-6, with a weak D call TRBD1 (5 bases). In germline, CDR1 is MNHEY, CDR2 SMNVEV (reference sequence). This CDR3 region has 13 residues. V lost 8 bases, J lost 7 bases, and 12 bases lay in between. CDR3 sequence (DNA): TGTGCCAGCCGGGGGGAAGGAAATTCACCCCTCCACTTT. Its protein product is CASRGEGNSPLHF.

This clonotype came up a few times. The rearrangement uses TRBV6-2 or TRBV6-3 and TRBJ1-1; D gene uncertain. The CDR3 is 12 residues long. The V and J ends lost 2 bases and 3 bases respectively, with 4 bases between them. CDR1 is MNHEY and CDR2 is SVGEGT in the germline V gene. The CDR3 sequence: CASSYGYTEAFF. As DNA, the CDR3 is TGTGCCAGCAGTTACGGGTACACTGAAGCTTTCTTT.

This clonotype was seen a handful of times. The chain employs TRBV20-1 and TRBJ2-1, with 15 bases matching TRBD2. With V trimmed by 3 bases and J by 8 bases, 17 bases remained unmatched. The CDR3 spans 19 residues. From germline, CDR1 is DFQATT and CDR2 SNEGSKA (reference sequence). For the CDR3, the DNA is TGCAGTGCTAGGGATAGTACCGGGACTAGCGGGGGGCCTATAGATGAGCAGTTCTTC. Translated: CSARDSTGTSGGPIDEQFF.

This clonotype has a handful of counts. V usage is TRBV6-6 and J usage is TRBJ2-5, with 11 bases that match TRBD2. CDR1 MNHNY and CDR2 SVGAGI come from the germline V gene (reference sequence). This CDR3 is built from 18 residues. Trimming removed 0 bases from V and 0 bases from J; junction bases left unmatched: 6. CDR3 coding DNA: TGTGCCAGCAGTTACTCCCCGACTAGCGGGGCGTACCAAGAGACCCAGTACTTC. This sequence encodes CASSYSPTSGAYQETQYF.

The chain links TRBV2 to TRBJ2-3; 11 bases map to TRBD1. The germline V gene has CDR1 SNHLY and CDR2 FYNNEI. There are 14 residues in the CDR3. V lost 8 bases and J lost 2; bases outside the gene matches: 3. The CDR3 is CASGTGGLTDTQYF. CDR3 sequence (DNA): TGTGCCAGCGGGACAGGGGGACTCACAGATACGCAGTATTTT.

The CDR3 sequence: CASTSRDYLTDTQYF. CDR3 coding DNA: TGTGCCAGTACCTCCCGGGACTACCTCACAGATACGCAGTATTTT. This chain links TRBV19 with TRBJ2-3; TRBD2 agrees at 7 bases. CDR1 LNHDA and CDR2 SQIVND come from the germline V gene (reference sequence). CDR3 length: 15 amino acids. V shed 7 bases, J shed 2 bases, and the junction held 9 bases outside the gene matches.

This clonotype occurred a few times. This rearrangement joins TRBV19 to TRBJ1-2, with 8 nucleotides matching TRBD1. V lost 7 bases, J lost 5 bases, and 12 bases stayed unmatched. The germline gives CDR1 LNHDA, CDR2 SQIVND (reference sequence). The CDR3 is made up of 15 amino acids. CDR3 loop: CASTPGAGGYYGYTF. CDR3 coding DNA: TGTGCCAGTACCCCCGGGGCAGGGGGCTATTATGGCTACACCTTC.

The genes are TRBV4-1 and TRBJ2-5; TRBD1 is a possible D gene (6 bases). Trimming took 3 bases from V and 5 from J, leaving 16 bases between them. This CDR3 contains 15 residues. Germline assignment: CDR1 MGHRA and CDR2 YSYEKL. The CDR3 is CASSQYLGAGETQYF. The CDR3, as DNA: TGCGCCAGCAGCCAGTACTTGGGGGCAGGGGAGACCCAGTACTTC.

This sequence joins TRBV27 and TRBJ2-3; 7 nucleotides match TRBD2. CDR1 is MNHEY and CDR2 is SMNVEV in the germline V gene (reference sequence). V gave up 5 bases and J gave up 0 bases; unmatched junction bases: 14. The CDR3 totals 18 residues. The CDR3 is CASSPRFSGTTSTDTQYF. As DNA, the CDR3 is TGTGCCAGCAGTCCCAGATTCTCCGGGACTACAAGCACAGATACGCAGTATTTT.

This clonotype was seen a single time. This chain links TRBV7-3 with TRBJ2-2; D uncertain. The length of the CDR3 is 19 residues. The V end lost 1 base, the J end lost 0 bases, and 18 bases lay between the germline ends. In germline, CDR1 is SGHTA, CDR2 FQGTGA. The CDR3 DNA reads TGTGCCAGCAGCTTAATTCCTCCCGGTGAACACGCGAACACCGGGGAGCTGTTTTTT. Amino acid sequence: CASSLIPPGEHANTGELFF.

This sequence joins TRBV10-3 and TRBJ2-5, with D perhaps being TRBD1 or TRBD2 (7 bases each). The V gene lost 3 bases and the J gene lost 0 bases, with 17 bases spanning the gap. This CDR3 is 17 amino acids long. The V gene's germline CDR1 is ENHRY and CDR2 SYGVKD. The CDR3, as DNA: TGTGCCATCAGTGATAATGGGGCAGGGGGGGACCAAGAGACCCAGTACTTC. Its protein product is CAISDNGAGGDQETQYF.

The chain employs TRBV7-9 and TRBJ2-7; no definite D call. Looked up from germline, CDR1 is SEHNR and CDR2 is FQNEAQ (reference sequence). The CDR3 sequence is 12 residues long. Trimming shortened V by 5 bases and J by 2 bases, and 7 bases separated the two germline ends. In DNA form, the CDR3 reads TGTGCCAGCAGCCCAGTAGCCTACGAGCAGTACTTC. Its translation is CASSPVAYEQYF.